These 27 T cell receptor beta chains came from one sample sequenced in a study of T cell responses to AZD1222 COVID-19 vaccine listed by TCRdb under 2021. What this sample's time point label stands for: baseline before first vaccination. The intended sense of this specimen's treatment or condition label: meningococcal conjugate vaccine given as trial control. Receptor amplification or capture employed the immunoSEQ multiplex PCR assay. Sourced from immuneACCESS, this table was stored by TCRdb with only in-frame sequences that have V and J called. A share of the clones is absent; for the studies checked, an unresolved V gene accounts for under half, and the remainder has no known explanation. This sample has 90,000 to 120,000 clones in its table, and approximately 90% of those were observed once. The ten top clones hold roughly 3.2% of the sample. This specimen was peripheral blood, taken on day 0 of MenACWY control vaccination. Every receptor here comes from an adult in good health.

The V gene is TRBV7-9, the J gene TRBJ2-7; D possibly matches TRBD1 or TRBD2 (5 bases each). The germline CDR1 and CDR2 sequences are SEHNR and FQNEAQ (reference sequence). This CDR3 spans 14 amino acids. Trimming pared 5 bases from V and 0 bases from J, leaving 11 bases between. The CDR3 sequence is CASSLGTDSYEQYF. For the CDR3, the DNA is TGTGCCAGCAGCCTCGGGACCGACTCCTACGAGCAGTACTTC.

The gene calls are TRBV7-2 and TRBJ1-2; no reliable D call. CDR1 and CDR2 from the germline V gene are SGHTA and FQGNSA. The length of the CDR3 is 13 residues. V lost 3 bases and J 5 bases, leaving 10 bases between the germline ends. Here the CDR3 DNA reads TGTGCCAGCAGCTTGTCGGACGGATATGGCTACACCTTC. It codes for CASSLSDGYGYTF. Using reference TRBV7-2 and TRBJ1-2 for the parts outside the CDR3, the full variable domain is GAGVSQSPSNKVTEKGKDVELRCDPISGHTALYWYRQSLGQGLEFLIYFQGNSAPDKSGLPSDRFSAERTGGSVSTLTIQRTQQEDSAVYLCASSLSDGYGYTFGSGTRLTVV.

V is TRBV2 and J is TRBJ1-4; no reliable D call. Germline CDR1 and CDR2: SNHLY and FYNNEI. The ends were cut back, 6 bases at V and 0 bases at J, with 11 bases in the middle. CDR3 length: 15 residues. The CDR3, as DNA: TGTGCCAGCAGCACTCGGAGATCAACTAATGAAAAACTGTTTTTT. This codes for CASSTRRSTNEKLFF.

V usage is TRBV18 and J usage is TRBJ2-2, with D uncertain. With 1 base removed from V and 5 bases from J, the gap between germline ends came to 11 bases. The germline CDR1 and CDR2 sequences are KGHSH and LQKENI. The length of the CDR3 is 15 residues. This CDR3 is CASSPRSSGTGELFF. CDR3 nucleotide sequence: TGTGCCAGCTCACCACGTTCCAGTGGAACCGGGGAGCTGTTTTTT.

With respect to this clone: Additional DNA sequences in this sample encode the identical CDR3. V usage is TRBV18 and J usage is TRBJ2-7; 7 bases match TRBD1. The V gene end was trimmed by 3 bases and the J gene end by 2 bases; junction bases not matched to a gene: 4. Germline V lookup: CDR1 KGHSH, CDR2 LQKENI. The CDR3 is 14 residues long. DNA of the CDR3: TGTGCCAGCTCACCTCGACAGGGAACCTACGAGCAGTACTTC. It is translated as CASSPRQGTYEQYF.

The V and J genes are TRBV29-1 and TRBJ1-1; D gene unclear. CDR3 length: 14 amino acids. Germline V gives CDR1 SQVTM, CDR2 ANQGSEA. V lost 4 bases and J 0 bases, leaving 12 bases between the germline ends. Here the CDR3 reads CSVVRTSMNTEAFF. Written as DNA, the CDR3 is TGCAGCGTTGTGCGGACCTCCATGAACACTGAAGCTTTCTTT.

This clone was counted a single time. J is TRBJ1-4 and V is TRBV5-6; TRBD1 might be the D (5 bases). Trimming took 0 bases from V and 14 from J, leaving 14 bases between them. CDR1 is SGHDT and CDR2 is YYEEEE in the germline V gene. The CDR3 has 13 residues. The CDR3 DNA is TGTGCCAGCAGCTTGGAGGTGGCGACAGAGCTGTTTTTT. Protein product: CASSLEVATELFF.

The genes are TRBV27 and TRBJ1-2, with D maybe TRBD1 (6 bases). Trimming removed 3 bases from V and 4 bases from J, with 9 bases in between. CDR1 is MNHEY and CDR2 is SMNVEV in the germline V gene (reference sequence). CDR3 length: 13 residues. CDR3: CASSLRGIYGYTF. CDR3 DNA: TGTGCCAGCAGTTTGAGGGGGATCTATGGCTACACCTTC.

The chain uses TRBV30 and TRBJ2-7; 14 bases are a match to TRBD2. The CDR3 totals 15 residues. Unmatched junction bases numbered 2, after V lost 1 base and J lost 3 bases. Per the germline V gene, CDR1 is GTSNPN and CDR2 is SVGIG (reference sequence). The CDR3 sequence: CAWSGGLAGGYEQYF. The CDR3 DNA reads TGTGCCTGGAGTGGCGGACTAGCGGGGGGCTACGAGCAGTACTTC.

The chain uses TRBV9 and TRBJ1-2; D gene unclear. Trimming left V 0 bases short and J 4 bases short, with 10 bases between. This CDR3 is 14 amino acids long. Germline values: CDR1 SGDLS, CDR2 YYNGEE. As DNA, the CDR3 is TGTGCCAGCAGCGTAGAGGCCGGTTTCTATGGCTACACCTTC. Translating gives CASSVEAGFYGYTF. Based on the CDR3 plus reference TRBV9 and TRBJ1-2, the full variable domain is DSGVTQTPKHLITATGQRVTLRCSPRSGDLSVYWYQQSLDQGLQFLIQYYNGEERAKGNILERFSAQQFPDLHSELNLSSLELGDSALYFCASSVEAGFYGYTFGSGTRLTVV.

Here the CDR3 reads CATVPGPGWGSPLHF. In nucleotides, the CDR3 is TGTGCCACTGTACCAGGGCCTGGATGGGGTTCACCCCTCCACTTT. The rearrangement uses TRBV10-3 and TRBJ1-6; TRBD1 might be the D (5 bases). Trimming removed 10 bases at V and 9 bases at J, with 22 bases between. The CDR3 extends over 15 amino acids. Germline CDR1 is ENHRY and CDR2 is SYGVKD.

The chain joins TRBV7-6 to TRBJ2-7, with 9 bases identical to TRBD1. The germline V gene has CDR1 SGHVS and CDR2 FNYEAQ. V shed 1 base, J shed 4 bases, and the junction held 5 bases outside the gene matches. The CDR3 is 15 amino acids. CDR3 amino acids: CASSLVGDRAYEQYF. CDR3 sequence (DNA): TGTGCCAGCAGCTTAGTTGGGGACAGGGCTTACGAGCAGTACTTC. The full variable domain, completed using reference TRBV7-6 and TRBJ2-7, is GAGVSQSPRYKVTKRGQDVALRCDPISGHVSLYWYRQALGQGPEFLTYFNYEAQQDKSGLPNDRFSAERPEGSISTLTIQRTEQRDSAMYRCASSLVGDRAYEQYFGPGTRLTVT.

This clone was recorded once. The CDR3 nucleotides read TGCAGCGTTGTAAGGACGGACTCTGGAAACACCATATATTTT. Its protein product is CSVVRTDSGNTIYF. The chain is built from TRBV29-1 and TRBJ1-3; D gene unclear. The CDR3 has 14 residues. Germline CDR1 SQVTM, CDR2 ANQGSEA. The V and J ends lost 4 bases and 0 bases respectively, with 10 bases between them.

This clone has only one observation. The chain uses TRBV27 and TRBJ1-6, with 8 bases fitting TRBD1. The CDR3 is 15 amino acids. Germline CDR1 and CDR2: MNHEY and SMNVEV (reference sequence). V lost 2 bases and J lost 6; bases outside the gene matches: 3. The CDR3 loop reads CASSLTGGGNSPLHF. CDR3 nucleotide sequence: TGTGCCAGCAGTTTAACAGGGGGTGGTAATTCACCCCTCCACTTT.

V gene TRBV24-1 combines with J gene TRBJ2-1; 10 bases are shared with TRBD2. The CDR3 runs 15 residues. J lost 7 bases, V lost 2 bases, and 4 bases had no gene match. In germline, CDR1 is KGHDR, CDR2 SFDVKD. CDR3 sequence (DNA): TGTGCCACCAGTGATTCGAGCGGGGGGGAAAATGAGCAGTTCTTC. Translated, it gives CATSDSSGGENEQFF.

The rearrangement uses TRBV2 and TRBJ1-1; D not certain. Germline CDR1 is SNHLY and CDR2 is FYNNEI. The CDR3 is 12 residues long. The V end was cut by 2 bases, the J end by 8 bases, with 9 bases between. As DNA, the CDR3 is TGTGCCAGCAGTGAAAGGGTCAGAGAAGCTTTCTTT. This encodes CASSERVREAFF.

As for this clone: The junction departs from germline at one end; a sequencing error may be responsible. The chain carries TRBV7-7 and TRBJ2-3; D is possibly TRBD1 or TRBD2 (5 bases each). CDR3 length: 15 amino acids. Germline V gene sequence: CDR1 SSHAT, CDR2 FNYEAQ (reference sequence). CDR3 loop: CASSLALGPLDTQYF. The CDR3, as DNA: TGTGCTAGCAGCTTAGCGCTGGGACCACTGGATACGCAGTATTTT.

This clone showed up just a few times. This chain connects TRBV9 to TRBJ2-5; D remains unclear. Per germline, CDR1 SGDLS and CDR2 YYNGEE. The germline V and J ends were trimmed by 0 bases and 5 bases, with 8 bases remaining between them. This CDR3 comprises 13 residues. For the CDR3, the DNA is TGTGCCAGCAGCGTAGGTTTGGGGGAGACCCAGTACTTC. It specifies CASSVGLGETQYF.

The chain employs TRBV7-9 and TRBJ1-4; D is undetermined. V gave up 3 bases and J gave up 17 bases, with 19 bases separating them. CDR3 length: 13 amino acids. Per germline, CDR1 SEHNR and CDR2 FQNEAQ (reference sequence). The CDR3 DNA reads as TGTGCCAGCAGCTTTTCCACCTTTCCTCCGGGCTTTTTT. The encoded protein is CASSFSTFPPGFF.

The chain carries TRBV30 and TRBJ1-1; 7 bases align to TRBD1. CDR1 and CDR2 (germline): GTSNPN, SVGIG (reference sequence). Trimming took 3 bases from V and 6 from J; bases not matched to a gene: 10. This CDR3 contains 14 residues. The CDR3 here is CAWRRPDRFSEAFF. The CDR3, as DNA: TGTGCCTGGAGGAGACCGGACAGGTTCTCTGAAGCTTTCTTT.

The chain has TRBV27 and TRBJ1-2; 10 bases map to TRBD1. The CDR3 sequence is 17 residues long. After removal of 5 bases from V and 3 bases from J, the junction contained 12 bases not matched to a gene. Germline values: CDR1 MNHEY, CDR2 SMNVEV (reference sequence). DNA for the CDR3: TGTGCCAGCAGTGGCCGGGACAGGGGACAATTCGACTATGGCTACACCTTC. It specifies CASSGRDRGQFDYGYTF.

The rearrangement links TRBV18 to TRBJ1-1, with D unresolved. CDR1 and CDR2 from the germline V gene are KGHSH and LQKENI. V was cut by 3 bases and J by 5 bases, with 13 bases left in between. The CDR3 totals 14 residues. CDR3 region: CASSPGRRWTEAFF. CDR3 in DNA: TGTGCCAGCTCACCGGGCAGGAGGTGGACTGAAGCTTTCTTT.

The gene calls are TRBV4-1 and TRBJ2-3; D is perhaps TRBD1 or TRBD2 (5 bases each). The CDR3 runs 15 residues. Between the trimmed V and J ends, which lost 1 base and 6 bases, there was a span of 14 bases. The germline V gene encodes CDR1 MGHRA and CDR2 YSYEKL. The CDR3 region has the DNA TGCGCCAGCAGCCAAGTGGATCGGGGCGGGGATACGCAGTATTTT. This sequence encodes CASSQVDRGGDTQYF.

The chain recombines TRBV27 with TRBJ2-1; 8 bases fit TRBD1. The CDR3 extends over 14 amino acids. J lost 6 bases, V lost 8 bases, and 9 bases had no gene match. CDR1 is MNHEY and CDR2 is SMNVEV in the germline V gene (reference sequence). This CDR3 reads CASGPGTGANEQFF. CDR3 DNA sequence: TGTGCCAGCGGCCCCGGGACAGGCGCCAATGAGCAGTTCTTC.

This clone was picked up one time. The gene calls are TRBV5-1 and TRBJ2-5; the match to TRBD2 covers 10 bases. Germline V lookup: CDR1 SGHRS, CDR2 YFSETQ. The CDR3 is made up of 15 amino acids. J was trimmed by 5 bases and V by 0 bases; bases with no gene match: 4. As DNA, the CDR3 is TGCGCCAGCAGCTTGGAGCGGGGGGGCCCGGAGACCCAGTACTTC. The encoded protein is CASSLERGGPETQYF.

The table lists this clone with a few counts. The sample carries other DNA sequences with the same CDR3. The CDR3 reads CASSDRGSSGNTIYF. As DNA, the CDR3 is TGTGCCAGCAGTGACAGGGGGTCATCTGGAAACACCATATATTTT. The V gene is TRBV2, the J gene TRBJ1-3; 7 nucleotides agree with TRBD1. The V gene's germline CDR1 is SNHLY and CDR2 FYNNEI. V lost 3 bases to trimming and J lost 1 base; unmatched junction nucleotides: 3. This CDR3 has 15 amino acids.

V is TRBV5-1 and J is TRBJ2-3; TRBD2 might be the D (5 bases). The V and J ends lost 4 bases and 0 bases respectively, with 12 bases between them. CDR3 size: 15 residues. Germline values: CDR1 SGHRS, CDR2 YFSETQ. As DNA, the CDR3 is TGCGCCAGCAGCCACTCCCGGGGTAGCACAGATACGCAGTATTTT. Translated, it gives CASSHSRGSTDTQYF.